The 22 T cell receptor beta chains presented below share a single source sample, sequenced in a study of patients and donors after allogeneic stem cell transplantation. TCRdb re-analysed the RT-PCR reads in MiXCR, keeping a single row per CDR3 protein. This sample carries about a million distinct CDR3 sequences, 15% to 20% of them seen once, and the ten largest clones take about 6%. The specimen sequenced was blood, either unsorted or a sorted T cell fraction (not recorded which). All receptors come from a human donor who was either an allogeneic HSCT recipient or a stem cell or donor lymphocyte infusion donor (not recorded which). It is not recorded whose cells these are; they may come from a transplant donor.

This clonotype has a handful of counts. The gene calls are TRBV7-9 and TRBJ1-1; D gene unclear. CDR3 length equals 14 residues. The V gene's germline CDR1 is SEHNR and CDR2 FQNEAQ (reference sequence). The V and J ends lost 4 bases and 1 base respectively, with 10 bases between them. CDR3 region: CASSSYIQNTEAFF. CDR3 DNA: TGTGCCAGCAGCTCATACATCCAGAACACTGAAGCTTTCTTT.

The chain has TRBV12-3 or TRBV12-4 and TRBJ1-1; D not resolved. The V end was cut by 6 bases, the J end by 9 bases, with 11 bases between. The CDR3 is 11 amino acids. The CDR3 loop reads CASSLRDKAFF. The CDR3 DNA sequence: TGTGCCAGCAGCTTAAGAGACAAAGCTTTCTTT.

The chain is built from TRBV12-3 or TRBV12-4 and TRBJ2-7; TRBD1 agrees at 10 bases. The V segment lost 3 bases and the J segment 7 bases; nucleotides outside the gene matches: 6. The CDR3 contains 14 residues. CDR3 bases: TGTGCCAGCAGTTTTAGACAGGGGGCTGGGGAGCAGTACTTC. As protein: CASSFRQGAGEQYF.

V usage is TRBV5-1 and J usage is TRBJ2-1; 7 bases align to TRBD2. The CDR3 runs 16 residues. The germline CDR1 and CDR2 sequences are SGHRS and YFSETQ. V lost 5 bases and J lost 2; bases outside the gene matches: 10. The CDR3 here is CASSGGGWVPYNEQFF. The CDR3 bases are TGCGCCAGCAGTGGGGGGGGGTGGGTTCCCTACAATGAGCAGTTCTTC.

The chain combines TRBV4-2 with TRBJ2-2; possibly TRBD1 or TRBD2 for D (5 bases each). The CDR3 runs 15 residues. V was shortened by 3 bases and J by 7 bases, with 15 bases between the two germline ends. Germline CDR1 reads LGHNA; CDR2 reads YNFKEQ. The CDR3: CASSQGREKVGELFF. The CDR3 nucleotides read TGTGCCAGCAGCCAGGGCAGGGAGAAAGTCGGGGAGCTGTTTTTT.

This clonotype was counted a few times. The CDR3 sequence: CASSLLGTENYGYTF. The CDR3 coding sequence is TGTGCCAGCAGCCTCCTCGGGACGGAGAACTATGGCTACACCTTC. V usage is TRBV4-2 and J usage is TRBJ1-2, with a tentative D call TRBD1 (5 bases). The CDR3 loop spans 15 amino acids. The V gene lost 4 bases and the J gene lost 2 bases, with 14 bases spanning the gap. Germline V lookup: CDR1 LGHNA, CDR2 YNFKEQ.

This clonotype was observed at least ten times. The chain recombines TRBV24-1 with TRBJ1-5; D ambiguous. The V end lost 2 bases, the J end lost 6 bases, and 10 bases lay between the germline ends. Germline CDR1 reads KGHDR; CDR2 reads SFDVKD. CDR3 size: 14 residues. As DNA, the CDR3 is TGTGCCACCAGTGATTCACGGCAGATTCAGCCCCAGCATTTT. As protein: CATSDSRQIQPQHF.

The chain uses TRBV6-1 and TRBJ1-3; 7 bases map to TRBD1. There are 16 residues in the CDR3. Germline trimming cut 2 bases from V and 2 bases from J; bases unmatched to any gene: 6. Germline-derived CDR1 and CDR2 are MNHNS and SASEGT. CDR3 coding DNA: TGTGCCAGCAGTGAACTGGACAGGCTCGCTGGAAACACCATATATTTT. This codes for CASSELDRLAGNTIYF.

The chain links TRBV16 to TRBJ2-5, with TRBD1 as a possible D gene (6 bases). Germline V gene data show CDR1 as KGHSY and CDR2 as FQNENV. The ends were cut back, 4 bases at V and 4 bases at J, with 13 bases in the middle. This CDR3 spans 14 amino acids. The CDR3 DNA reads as TGTGCCAGCAGCCCCATCCGAGGGGGAGAGACCCAGTACTTC. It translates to CASSPIRGGETQYF.

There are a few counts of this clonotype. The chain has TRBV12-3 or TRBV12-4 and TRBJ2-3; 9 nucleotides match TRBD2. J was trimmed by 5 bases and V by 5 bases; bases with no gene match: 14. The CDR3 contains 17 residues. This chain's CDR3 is CASSPTTLRGGGDTQYF. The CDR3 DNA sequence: TGTGCCAGCAGTCCCACGACTCTGCGGGGGGGGGGAGATACGCAGTATTTT.

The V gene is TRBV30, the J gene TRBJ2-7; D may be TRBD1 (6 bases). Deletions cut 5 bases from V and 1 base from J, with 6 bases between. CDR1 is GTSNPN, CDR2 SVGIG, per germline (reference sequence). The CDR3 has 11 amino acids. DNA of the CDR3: TGTGCCTGGCAGGGGTCCTACGAGCAGTACTTC. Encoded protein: CAWQGSYEQYF. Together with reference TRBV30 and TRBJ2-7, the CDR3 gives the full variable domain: SQTIHQWPATLVQPVGSPLSLECTVEGTSNPNLYWYRQAAGRGLQLLFYSVGIGQISSEVPQNLSASRPQDRQFILSSKKLLLSDSGFYLCAWQGSYEQYFGPGTRLTVT.

The CDR3 reads CASSPRGSYRGETQYF. In DNA, the CDR3 is TGTGCCAGCAGCCCAAGGGGGTCCTACCGGGGGGAGACCCAGTACTTC. The rearrangement uses TRBV7-9 and TRBJ2-5; D may be TRBD1 or TRBD2 (6 bases each). Trimming took 5 bases from V and 5 from J, leaving 21 bases between them. CDR1 is SEHNR and CDR2 is FQNEAQ in the germline V gene (reference sequence). The CDR3 is 16 residues long.

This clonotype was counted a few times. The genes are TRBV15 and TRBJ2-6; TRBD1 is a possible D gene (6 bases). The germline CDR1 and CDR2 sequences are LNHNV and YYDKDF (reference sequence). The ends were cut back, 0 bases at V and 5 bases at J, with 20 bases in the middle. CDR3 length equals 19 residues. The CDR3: CATSRDLGRGPSWANVLTF. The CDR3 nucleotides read TGTGCCACCAGCAGAGATCTGGGCAGGGGCCCCTCCTGGGCCAACGTCCTGACTTTC.

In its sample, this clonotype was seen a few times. In DNA form, the CDR3 reads TGCAGTGCTCGGGACAGGGGCTGGCACACTGAAGCTTTCTTT. This translates into CSARDRGWHTEAFF. The V gene is TRBV20-1, the J gene TRBJ1-1; 10 nucleotides line up with TRBD1. The CDR3 contains 14 residues. CDR1 DFQATT and CDR2 SNEGSKA come from the germline V gene (reference sequence). Unmatched junction bases numbered 6, after V lost 5 bases and J lost 3 bases.

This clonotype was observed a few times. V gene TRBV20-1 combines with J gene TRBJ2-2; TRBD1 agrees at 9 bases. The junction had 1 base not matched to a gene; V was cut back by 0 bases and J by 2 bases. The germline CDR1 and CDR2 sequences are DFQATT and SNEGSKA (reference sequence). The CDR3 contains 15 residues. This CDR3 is CSAREDRGNTGELFF. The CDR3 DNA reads TGCAGTGCTAGAGAGGACAGGGGAAACACCGGGGAGCTGTTTTTT.

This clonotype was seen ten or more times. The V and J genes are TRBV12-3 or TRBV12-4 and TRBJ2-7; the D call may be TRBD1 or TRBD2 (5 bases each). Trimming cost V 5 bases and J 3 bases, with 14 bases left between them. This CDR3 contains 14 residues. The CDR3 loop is CASSQEGPNYEQYF. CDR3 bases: TGTGCCAGCAGTCAAGAGGGGCCGAACTACGAGCAGTACTTC.

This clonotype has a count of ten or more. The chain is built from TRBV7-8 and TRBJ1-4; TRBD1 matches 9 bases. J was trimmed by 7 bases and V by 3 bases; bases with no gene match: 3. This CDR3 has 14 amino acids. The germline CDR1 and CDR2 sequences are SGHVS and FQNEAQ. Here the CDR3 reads CASSLDRGGEKLFF. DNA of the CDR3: TGTGCCAGCAGCTTGGACAGGGGAGGTGAAAAACTGTTTTTT.

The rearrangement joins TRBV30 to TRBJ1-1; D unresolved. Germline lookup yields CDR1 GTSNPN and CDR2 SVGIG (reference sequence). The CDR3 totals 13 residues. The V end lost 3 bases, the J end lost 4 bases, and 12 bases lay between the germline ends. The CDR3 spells CAWRTRQATEAFF. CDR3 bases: TGTGCCTGGAGGACGCGGCAGGCCACTGAAGCTTTCTTT.

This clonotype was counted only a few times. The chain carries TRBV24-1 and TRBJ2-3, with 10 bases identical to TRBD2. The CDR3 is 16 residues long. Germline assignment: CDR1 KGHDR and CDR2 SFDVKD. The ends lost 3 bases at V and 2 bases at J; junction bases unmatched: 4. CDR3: CATSDLAGDPTDTQYF. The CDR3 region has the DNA TGTGCCACCAGTGATCTAGCGGGAGACCCCACAGATACGCAGTATTTT.

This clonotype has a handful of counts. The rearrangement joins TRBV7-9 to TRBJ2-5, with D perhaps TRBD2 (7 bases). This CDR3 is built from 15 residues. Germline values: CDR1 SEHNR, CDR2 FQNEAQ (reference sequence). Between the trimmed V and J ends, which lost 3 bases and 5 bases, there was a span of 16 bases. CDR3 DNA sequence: TGTGCCAGCAGCTTTATGGAGGGGGGGATGGAGACCCAGTACTTC. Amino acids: CASSFMEGGMETQYF.

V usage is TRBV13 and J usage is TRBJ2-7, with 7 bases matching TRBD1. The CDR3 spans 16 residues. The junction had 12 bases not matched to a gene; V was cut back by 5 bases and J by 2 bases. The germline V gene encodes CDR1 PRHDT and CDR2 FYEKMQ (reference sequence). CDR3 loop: CASSLNPGQVTYEQYF. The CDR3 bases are TGTGCCAGCAGCCTCAACCCCGGACAGGTGACCTACGAGCAGTACTTC. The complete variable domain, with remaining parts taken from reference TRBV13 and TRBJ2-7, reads AAGVIQSPRHLIKEKRETATLKCYPIPRHDTVYWYQQGPGQDPQFLISFYEKMQSDKGSIPDRFSAQQFSDYHSELNMSSLELGDSALYFCASSLNPGQVTYEQYFGPGTRLTVT.

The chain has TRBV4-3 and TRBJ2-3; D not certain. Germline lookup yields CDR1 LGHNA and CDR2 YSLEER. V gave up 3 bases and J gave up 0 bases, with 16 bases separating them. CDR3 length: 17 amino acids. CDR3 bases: TGCGCCAGCAGCCATCAGGCCCTCGTAGCTAGCACAGATACGCAGTATTTT. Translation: CASSHQALVASTDTQYF.